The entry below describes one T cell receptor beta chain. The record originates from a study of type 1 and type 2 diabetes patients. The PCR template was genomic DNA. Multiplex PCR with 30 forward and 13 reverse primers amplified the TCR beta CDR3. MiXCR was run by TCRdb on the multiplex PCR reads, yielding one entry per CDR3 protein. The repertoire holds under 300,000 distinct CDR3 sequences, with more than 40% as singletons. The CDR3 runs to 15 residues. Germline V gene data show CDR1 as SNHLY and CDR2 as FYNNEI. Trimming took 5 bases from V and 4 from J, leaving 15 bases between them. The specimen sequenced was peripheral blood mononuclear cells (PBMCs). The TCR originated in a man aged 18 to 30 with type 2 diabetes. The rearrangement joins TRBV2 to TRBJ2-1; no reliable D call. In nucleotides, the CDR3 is TGTGCCAGCAGTCCCGTCCTGGGCCAATACAATGAGCAGTTCTTC. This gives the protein CASSPVLGQYNEQFF.